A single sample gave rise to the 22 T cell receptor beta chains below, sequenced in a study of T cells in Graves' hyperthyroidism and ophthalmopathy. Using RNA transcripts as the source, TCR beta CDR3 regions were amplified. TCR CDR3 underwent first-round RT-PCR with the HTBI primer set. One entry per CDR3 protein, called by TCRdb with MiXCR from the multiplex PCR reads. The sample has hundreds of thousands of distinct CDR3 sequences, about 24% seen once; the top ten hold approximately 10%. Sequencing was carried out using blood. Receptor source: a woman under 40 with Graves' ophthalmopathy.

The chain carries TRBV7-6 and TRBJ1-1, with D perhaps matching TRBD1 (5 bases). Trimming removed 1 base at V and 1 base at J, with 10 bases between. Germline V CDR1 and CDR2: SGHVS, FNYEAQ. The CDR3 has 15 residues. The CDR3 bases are TGTGCCAGCAGCTTAGGTGTCGGACAGAACACTGAAGCTTTCTTT. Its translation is CASSLGVGQNTEAFF.

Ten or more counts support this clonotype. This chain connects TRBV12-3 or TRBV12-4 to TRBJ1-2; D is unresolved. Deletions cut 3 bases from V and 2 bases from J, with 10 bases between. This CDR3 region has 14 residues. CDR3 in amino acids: CASSFGDENYGYTF. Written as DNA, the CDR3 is TGTGCCAGCAGTTTTGGGGATGAGAACTATGGCTACACCTTC.

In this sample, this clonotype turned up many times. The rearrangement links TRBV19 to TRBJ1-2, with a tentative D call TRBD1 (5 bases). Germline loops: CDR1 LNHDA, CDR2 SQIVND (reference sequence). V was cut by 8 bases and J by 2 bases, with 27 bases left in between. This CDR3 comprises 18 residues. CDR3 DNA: TGTGCCAGTTCTCAAGACACCGGGACGTCCCGTGAGAACTATGGCTACACCTTC. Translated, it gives CASSQDTGTSRENYGYTF. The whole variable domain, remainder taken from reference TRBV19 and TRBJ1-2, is DGGITQSPKYLFRKEGQNVTLSCEQNLNHDAMYWYRQDPGQGLRLIYYSQIVNDFQKGDIAEGYSVSREKKESFPLTVTSAQKNPTAFYLCASSQDTGTSRENYGYTFGSGTRLTVV.

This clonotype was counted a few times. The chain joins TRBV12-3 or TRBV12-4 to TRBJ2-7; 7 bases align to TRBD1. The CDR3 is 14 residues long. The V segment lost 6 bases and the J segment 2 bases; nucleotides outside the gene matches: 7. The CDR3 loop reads CASSQGQATYEQYF. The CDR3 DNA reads TGTGCCAGCAGCCAAGGACAGGCCACCTACGAGCAGTACTTC.

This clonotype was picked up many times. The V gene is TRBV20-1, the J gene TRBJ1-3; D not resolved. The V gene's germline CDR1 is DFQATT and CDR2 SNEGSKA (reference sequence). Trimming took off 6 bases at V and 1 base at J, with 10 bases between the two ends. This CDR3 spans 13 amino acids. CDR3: CSAIDGSGNTIYF. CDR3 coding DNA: TGCAGTGCCATCGACGGATCTGGAAACACCATATATTTT.

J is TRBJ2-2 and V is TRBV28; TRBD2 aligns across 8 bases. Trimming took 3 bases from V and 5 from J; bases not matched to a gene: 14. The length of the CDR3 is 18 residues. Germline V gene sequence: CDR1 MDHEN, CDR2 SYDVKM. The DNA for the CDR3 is TGTGCCAGCAGTTTCGCATACGGCGGGAGGAGCGGAACCGGGGAGCTGTTTTTT. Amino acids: CASSFAYGGRSGTGELFF.

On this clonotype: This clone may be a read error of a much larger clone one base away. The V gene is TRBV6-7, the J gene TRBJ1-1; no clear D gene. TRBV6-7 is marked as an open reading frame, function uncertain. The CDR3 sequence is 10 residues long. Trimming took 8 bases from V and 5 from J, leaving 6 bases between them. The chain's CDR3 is CASLGTEAFF. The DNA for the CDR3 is TGTGCCAGCTTGGGGACTGAAGCTTTCTTT.

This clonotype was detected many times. This CDR3 is CASSSSDRGRGYTF. The DNA for the CDR3 is TGTGCCAGCAGCTCCTCGGACAGGGGTCGCGGCTACACCTTC. The V call is TRBV11-2, the J call TRBJ1-2; the match to TRBD1 covers 9 bases. Germline V gene lookup returns CDR1 SGHAT and CDR2 FQNNGV. The CDR3 length is 14 residues. J gave up 8 bases and V 4 bases, and 8 bases lay outside the gene matches. Full variable domain (outside the CDR3, taken from reference TRBV11-2 and TRBJ1-2): EAGVAQSPRYKIIEKRQSVAFWCNPISGHATLYWYQQILGQGPKLLIQFQNNGVVDDSQLPKDRFSAERLKGVDSTLKIQPAKLEDSAVYLCASSSSDRGRGYTFGSGTRLTVV.

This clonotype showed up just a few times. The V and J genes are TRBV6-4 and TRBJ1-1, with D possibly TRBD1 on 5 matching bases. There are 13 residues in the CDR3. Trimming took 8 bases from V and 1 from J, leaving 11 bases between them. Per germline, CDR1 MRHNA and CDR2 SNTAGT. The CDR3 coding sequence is TGTGCCAGCCGGGACCAGGGGAACACTGAAGCTTTCTTT. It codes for CASRDQGNTEAFF.

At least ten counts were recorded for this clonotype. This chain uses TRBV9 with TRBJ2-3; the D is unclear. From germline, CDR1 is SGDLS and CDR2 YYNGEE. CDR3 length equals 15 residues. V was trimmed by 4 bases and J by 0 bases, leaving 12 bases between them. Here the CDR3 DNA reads TGTGCCAGCAGCATCCTAGGCCGAAGCACAGATACGCAGTATTTT. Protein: CASSILGRSTDTQYF.

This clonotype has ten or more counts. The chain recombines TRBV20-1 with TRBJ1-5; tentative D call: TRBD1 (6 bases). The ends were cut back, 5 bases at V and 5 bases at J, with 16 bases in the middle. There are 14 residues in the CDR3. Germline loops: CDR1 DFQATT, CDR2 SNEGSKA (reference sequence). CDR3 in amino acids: CSAYRDTADQPQHF. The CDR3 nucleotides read TGCAGTGCTTACAGGGACACGGCCGATCAGCCCCAGCATTTT.

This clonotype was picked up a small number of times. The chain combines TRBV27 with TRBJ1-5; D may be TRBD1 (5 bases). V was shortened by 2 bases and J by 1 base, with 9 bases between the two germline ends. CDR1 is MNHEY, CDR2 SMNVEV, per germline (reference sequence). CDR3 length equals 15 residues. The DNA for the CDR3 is TGTGCCAGCAGTTTAACTCGACAGAGCAATCAGCCCCAGCATTTT. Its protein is CASSLTRQSNQPQHF.

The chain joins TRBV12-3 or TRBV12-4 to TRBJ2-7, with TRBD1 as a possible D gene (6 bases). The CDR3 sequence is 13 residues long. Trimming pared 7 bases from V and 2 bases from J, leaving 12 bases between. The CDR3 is CASNSGETYEQYF. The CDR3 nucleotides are TGTGCCAGCAATTCAGGGGAGACCTACGAGCAGTACTTC.

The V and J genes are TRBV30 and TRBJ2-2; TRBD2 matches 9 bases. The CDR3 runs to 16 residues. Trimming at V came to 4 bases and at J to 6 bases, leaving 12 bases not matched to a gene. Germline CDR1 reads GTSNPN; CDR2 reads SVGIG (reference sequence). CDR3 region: CAWTLQSGGRSGELFF. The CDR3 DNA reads TGTGCCTGGACCCTCCAGAGCGGGGGGCGGTCCGGGGAGCTGTTTTTT.

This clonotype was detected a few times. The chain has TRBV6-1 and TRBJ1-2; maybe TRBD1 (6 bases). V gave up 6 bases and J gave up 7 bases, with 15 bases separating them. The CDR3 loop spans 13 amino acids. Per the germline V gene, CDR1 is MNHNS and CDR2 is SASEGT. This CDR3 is CASRPTGTGGYTF. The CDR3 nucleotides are TGTGCCAGCAGACCTACAGGGACTGGTGGCTACACCTTC.

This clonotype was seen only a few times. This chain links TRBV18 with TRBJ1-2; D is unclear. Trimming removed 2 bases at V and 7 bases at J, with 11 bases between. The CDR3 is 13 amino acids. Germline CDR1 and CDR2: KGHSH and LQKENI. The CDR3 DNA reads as TGTGCCAGCTCACCAGACCAGGAAGTTGGCTACACCTTC. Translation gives CASSPDQEVGYTF.

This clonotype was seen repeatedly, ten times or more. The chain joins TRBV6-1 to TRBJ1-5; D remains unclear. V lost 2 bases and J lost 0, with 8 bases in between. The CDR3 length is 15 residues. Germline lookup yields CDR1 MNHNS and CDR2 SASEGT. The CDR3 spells CASSESPDSNQPQHF. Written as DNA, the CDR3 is TGTGCCAGCAGTGAAAGCCCCGATAGCAATCAGCCCCAGCATTTT.

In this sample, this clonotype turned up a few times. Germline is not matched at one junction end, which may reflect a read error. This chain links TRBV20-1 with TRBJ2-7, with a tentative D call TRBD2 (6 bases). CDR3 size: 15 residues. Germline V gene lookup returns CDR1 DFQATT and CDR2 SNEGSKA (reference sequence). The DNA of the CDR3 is TGCAGCGCTAGAGCGCCCGGGACTCCCTGGTACGAGCAGTACTTC. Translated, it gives CSARAPGTPWYEQYF.

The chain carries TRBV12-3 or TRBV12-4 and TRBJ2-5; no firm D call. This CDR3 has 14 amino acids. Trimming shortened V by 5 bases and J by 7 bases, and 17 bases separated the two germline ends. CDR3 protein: CASSPNRRWGTQYF. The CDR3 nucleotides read TGTGCCAGCAGTCCTAACCGTCGTTGGGGGACCCAGTACTTC.

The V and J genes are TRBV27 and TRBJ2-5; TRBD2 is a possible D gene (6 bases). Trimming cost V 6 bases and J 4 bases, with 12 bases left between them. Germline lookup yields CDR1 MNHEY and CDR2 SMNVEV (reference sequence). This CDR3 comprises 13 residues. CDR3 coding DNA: TGTGCCAGCAGCCCTAGCGCAGGAGAGACCCAGTACTTC. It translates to CASSPSAGETQYF.

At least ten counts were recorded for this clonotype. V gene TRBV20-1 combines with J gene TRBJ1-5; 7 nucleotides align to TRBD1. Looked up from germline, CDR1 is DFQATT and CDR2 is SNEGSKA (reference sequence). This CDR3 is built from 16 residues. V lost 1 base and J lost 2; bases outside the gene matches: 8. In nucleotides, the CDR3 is TGCAGTGCTAGAGTCTTTGGACAGGACGGCAATCAGCCCCAGCATTTT. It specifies CSARVFGQDGNQPQHF.

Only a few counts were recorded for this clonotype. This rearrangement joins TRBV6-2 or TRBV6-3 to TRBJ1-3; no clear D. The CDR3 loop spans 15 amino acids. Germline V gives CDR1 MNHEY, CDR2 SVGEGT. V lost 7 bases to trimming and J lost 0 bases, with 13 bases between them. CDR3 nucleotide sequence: TGTGCCAGCATCCCGGAAACCATCTCTGGAAACACCATATATTTT. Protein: CASIPETISGNTIYF.